This TCR beta chain came from a study of beta chain features in type 1 diabetes. Study-wide findings and caveats: Type 1 diabetes patients had VDJ junctions that carried fewer insertions and more deletions.

Sequenced material consisted of expressed TCRB transcripts (all of the isolated RNA was reverse transcribed). Clones were read by immunoSEQ multiplex PCR, and TCRdb kept only the in-frame ones, dropping some. The table shows some 220,000 clones, with roughly a tenth occurring only once. One heparinised blood draw averaging around 100 mL was given by each donor. Staining for CD45RO/CCR7/CD25/CD127/CD95/CD27 allowed sorting of CD4+ naive, central memory, regulatory and stem cell-like memory cells. Purity exceeding 95% was reached by all sorted populations. This clone was seen repeatedly, ten times or more. Its cognate antigen is unknown. The sequenced sample was central memory CD4+ T cells from blood. The TCR sequence derives from a man aged 18-30 years in good health.

The CDR3 DNA is TGTGCCAGCAGCTTGGAGGGACAGGGGGTTAGCACTGAAGCTTTCTTT. It is translated as CASSLEGQGVSTEAFF. The genes are TRBV5-4 and TRBJ1-1; 11 bases fit TRBD1. The CDR3 is 16 amino acids. Germline lookup yields CDR1 SGHNT and CDR2 YYREEE (reference sequence). Trimming at V came to 0 bases and at J to 4 bases, leaving 5 bases not matched to a gene. Full variable domain (missing parts from reference TRBV5-4 and TRBJ1-1): ETGVTQSPTHLIKTRGQQVTLRCSSQSGHNTVSWYQQALGQGPQFIFQYYREEENGRGNFPPRFSGLQFPNYSSELNVNALELDDSALYLCASSLEGQGVSTEAFFGQGTRLTVV.